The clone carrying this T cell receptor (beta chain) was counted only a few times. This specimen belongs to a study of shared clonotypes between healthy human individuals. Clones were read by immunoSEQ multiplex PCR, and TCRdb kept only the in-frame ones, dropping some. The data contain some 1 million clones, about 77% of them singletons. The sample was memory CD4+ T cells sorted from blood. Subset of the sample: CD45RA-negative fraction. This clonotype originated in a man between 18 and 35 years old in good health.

DNA for the CDR3: TGTGCCAGTAGCTCCTGGGCAGGGGCTGAAGCTTTCTTT. Its translation is CASSSWAGAEAFF. The chain uses TRBV19 and TRBJ1-1, with D possibly being TRBD1 (6 bases). In germline, CDR1 is LNHDA, CDR2 SQIVND (reference sequence). The V end was cut by 6 bases, the J end by 6 bases, with 14 bases between. The CDR3 extends over 13 amino acids. Variable domain in full (rest from reference TRBV19 and TRBJ1-1): DGGITQSPKYLFRKEGQNVTLSCEQNLNHDAMYWYRQDPGQGLRLIYYSQIVNDFQKGDIAEGYSVSREKKESFPLTVTSAQKNPTAFYLCASSSWAGAEAFFGQGTRLTVV.